This is a list of T cell receptor beta chains from one sample in a study of cytomegalovirus exposure and HLA in healthy donors. Measured with immunoSEQ multiplex PCR; TCRdb has only the in-frame clones, and not every one. The table has 150,000 to 200,000 clones, 84% seen once. Sequencing was performed on PBMCs. These receptors originate from a man between 18 and 29 years old in good health and CMV-seronegative. CDR3s leave out the opening cysteine and the closing phenylalanine or tryptophan. Fields, in order: CDR3 protein, J gene, V gene.

CDR3 protein: ASSPRRISSYEQY; J gene: TRBJ2-7; V gene: TRBV18
CDR3 protein: ASSPSASGDGETQY; J gene: TRBJ2-5; V gene: TRBV18
CDR3 protein: ASSLEAARADTQY; J gene: TRBJ2-3; V gene: TRBV7-6
CDR3 protein: ASSQARREGSSYNEQF; J gene: TRBJ2-1; V gene: TRBV4-3
CDR3 protein: ASSRDNNLETQY; J gene: TRBJ2-5; V gene: TRBV7-9
CDR3 protein: ASSQDPLAGLPGGTQY; J gene: TRBJ2-3; V gene: TRBV4-2
CDR3 protein: AITAGKVAEAF; J gene: TRBJ1-1; V gene: TRBV10-3
CDR3 protein: ASSYFQITGELF; J gene: TRBJ2-2; V gene: TRBV6-5
CDR3 protein: ASRSTGLSTEAF; J gene: TRBJ1-1; V gene: TRBV2
CDR3 protein: ASSPGVNYGYT; J gene: TRBJ1-2; V gene: TRBV6-6
CDR3 protein: SGGDQYNEQF; J gene: TRBJ2-1; V gene: TRBV29-1
CDR3 protein: ASSQSGTEGFVSQH; J gene: TRBJ1-5; V gene: TRBV23-1
CDR3 protein: ASKSRQGANYGYT; J gene: TRBJ1-2; V gene: TRBV6-4
CDR3 protein: ASSGQGGETQY; J gene: TRBJ2-5; V gene: TRBV2
CDR3 protein: ASSPGLGDTQY; J gene: TRBJ2-3; V gene: TRBV7-9
CDR3 protein: ASSLRRDSGELF; J gene: TRBJ2-2; V gene: TRBV7-3
CDR3 protein: ASSFQGTGGADEQF; J gene: TRBJ2-1; V gene: TRBV5-1
CDR3 protein: ASSPSGGPFNEQF; J gene: TRBJ2-1; V gene: TRBV9
CDR3 protein: ASSNEVGVAEAF; J gene: TRBJ1-1; V gene: TRBV28
CDR3 protein: ASSPKTGDNSPLH; J gene: TRBJ1-6; V gene: TRBV5-4
CDR3 protein: ASSIQATWGTGDSPLH; J gene: TRBJ1-6; V gene: TRBV19
CDR3 protein: ASSPRTSGTPGTQY; J gene: TRBJ2-5; V gene: TRBV11-2
CDR3 protein: ASSLQGAGANVLT; J gene: TRBJ2-6; V gene: TRBV6-5
CDR3 protein: ASSEAGANTGELF; J gene: TRBJ2-2; V gene: TRBV2
CDR3 protein: ASSILGSGASQPQH; J gene: TRBJ1-5; V gene: TRBV19
CDR3 protein: ASSKRPGSSYNEQF; J gene: TRBJ2-1; V gene: TRBV18
CDR3 protein: ASSDRDRSSGANVLT; J gene: TRBJ2-6; V gene: TRBV19
CDR3 protein: ARGPEETQY; J gene: TRBJ2-5; V gene: TRBV30
CDR3 protein: ASGLPPGGTNEKLF; J gene: TRBJ1-4; V gene: TRBV12-5
CDR3 protein: ASIPGTGGAYGYT; J gene: TRBJ1-2; V gene: TRBV19
CDR3 protein: ASSVGLGELF; J gene: TRBJ2-2; V gene: TRBV5-1
CDR3 protein: ASREGGKIHGYT; J gene: TRBJ1-2; V gene: TRBV6-5
CDR3 protein: ASSTGTASTDTQY; J gene: TRBJ2-3; V gene: TRBV19
CDR3 protein: ASSPSGSAKPGAKNIQY; J gene: TRBJ2-4; V gene: TRBV7-8
CDR3 protein: SSSLVPSPDTQY; J gene: TRBJ2-3; V gene: TRBV7-9
CDR3 protein: ASSVDAGVNTEAF; J gene: TRBJ1-1; V gene: TRBV9
CDR3 protein: ASSNRQGREAF; J gene: TRBJ1-1; V gene: TRBV6-1
CDR3 protein: ASSQDRVTSGRSPYNEQF; J gene: TRBJ2-1; V gene: TRBV4-2
CDR3 protein: ASSPGQLYTYEQY; J gene: TRBJ2-7; V gene: TRBV7-9
CDR3 protein: ASSEASGGADTQY; J gene: TRBJ2-3; V gene: TRBV10-1
CDR3 protein: ASSTVETSSYEQY; J gene: TRBJ2-7; V gene: TRBV18
CDR3 protein: ASRQGRFWDSNQPQH; J gene: TRBJ1-5; V gene: TRBV19
CDR3 protein: ASITEREDSYNEQF; J gene: TRBJ2-1; V gene: TRBV28
CDR3 protein: ASSLESTGWEQY; J gene: TRBJ2-7; V gene: TRBV11-2
CDR3 protein: ASSSDRQETQY; J gene: TRBJ2-5; V gene: TRBV7-2